This T cell receptor beta chain is drawn from a study of T cell responses to AZD1222 COVID-19 vaccine. Study-wide results and caveats: Nearly half of spike-specific TCRs reportedly go after variant regions that carry no mutations.

Trimming stripped 4 bases from V and 2 bases from J, with 11 bases between. There are 14 residues in the CDR3. The germline CDR1 and CDR2 sequences are LNHDA and SQIVND (reference sequence). As for this clone: The target antigen is unknown.

Measured with immunoSEQ multiplex PCR; TCRdb has only the in-frame clones, and not every one. The table records fewer than 150,000 clones, more than 75% of them present only once. This specimen consisted of peripheral blood, obtained 28 days after the second AZD1222 dose. The TCR comes from an adult who received the AZD1222 COVID-19 vaccine. V and J are TRBV19 and TRBJ1-1; D call uncertain. The CDR3 DNA is TGTGCCAGTAGTACACAGATGAGTAACACTGAAGCTTTCTTT. This gives the protein CASSTQMSNTEAFF. Using reference TRBV19 and TRBJ1-1 for the parts outside the CDR3, the full variable domain is DGGITQSPKYLFRKEGQNVTLSCEQNLNHDAMYWYRQDPGQGLRLIYYSQIVNDFQKGDIAEGYSVSREKKESFPLTVTSAQKNPTAFYLCASSTQMSNTEAFFGQGTRLTVV.